What follows is one T cell receptor (beta chain) and its context. Its antigen is currently unknown. Per germline, CDR1 SGHTA and CDR2 FQGNSA. V gave up 1 base and J gave up 3 bases, with 19 bases separating them. CDR3 length equals 17 residues. Unique molecular identifiers were built into the TCR beta cDNA libraries. TCRdb reprocessed the PCR reads via MiXCR and lists one record per CDR3 protein. The sample records about 500,000 distinct CDR3 sequences, over 35% being singletons. These data originate in a study of post-analysis software for immune sequencing data. Findings and limits, study-wide: Patients with multiple sclerosis recorded significantly lower normalized Chao1 diversity than controls, the study found. Five or six TRBV segments, TRBV5-6, TRBV5-1 and TRBV20-1 among them, were found more frequent in patients than controls.

Sequenced material: blood. The TCR was taken from a girl aged 10 to 17 with multiple sclerosis. This chain uses TRBV7-2 with TRBJ2-7, with a possible D match to TRBD2 (5 bases). The CDR3 region has the DNA TGTGCCAGCAGCTTAGGTTTCGGGATGGGCCCGTACTACGAGCAGTACTTC. It codes for CASSLGFGMGPYYEQYF. Complete variable domain (other parts from reference TRBV7-2 and TRBJ2-7): GAGVSQSPSNKVTEKGKDVELRCDPISGHTALYWYRQSLGQGLEFLIYFQGNSAPDKSGLPSDRFSAERTGGSVSTLTIQRTQQEDSAVYLCASSLGFGMGPYYEQYFGPGTRLTVT.